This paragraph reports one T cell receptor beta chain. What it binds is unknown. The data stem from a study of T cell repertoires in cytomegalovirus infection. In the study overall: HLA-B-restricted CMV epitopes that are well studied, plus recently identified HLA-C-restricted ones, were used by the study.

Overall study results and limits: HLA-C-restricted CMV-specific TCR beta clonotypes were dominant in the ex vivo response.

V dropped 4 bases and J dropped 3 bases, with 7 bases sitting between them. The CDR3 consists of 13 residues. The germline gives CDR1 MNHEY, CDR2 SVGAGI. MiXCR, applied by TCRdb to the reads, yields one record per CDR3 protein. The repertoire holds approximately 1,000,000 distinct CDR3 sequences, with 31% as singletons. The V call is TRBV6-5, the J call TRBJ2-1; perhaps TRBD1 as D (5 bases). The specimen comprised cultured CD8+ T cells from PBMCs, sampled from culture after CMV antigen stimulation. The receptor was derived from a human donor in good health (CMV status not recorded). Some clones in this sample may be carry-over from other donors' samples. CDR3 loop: CASSWGFYNEQFF. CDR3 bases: TGTGCCAGCAGTTGGGGCTTCTACAATGAGCAGTTCTTC.